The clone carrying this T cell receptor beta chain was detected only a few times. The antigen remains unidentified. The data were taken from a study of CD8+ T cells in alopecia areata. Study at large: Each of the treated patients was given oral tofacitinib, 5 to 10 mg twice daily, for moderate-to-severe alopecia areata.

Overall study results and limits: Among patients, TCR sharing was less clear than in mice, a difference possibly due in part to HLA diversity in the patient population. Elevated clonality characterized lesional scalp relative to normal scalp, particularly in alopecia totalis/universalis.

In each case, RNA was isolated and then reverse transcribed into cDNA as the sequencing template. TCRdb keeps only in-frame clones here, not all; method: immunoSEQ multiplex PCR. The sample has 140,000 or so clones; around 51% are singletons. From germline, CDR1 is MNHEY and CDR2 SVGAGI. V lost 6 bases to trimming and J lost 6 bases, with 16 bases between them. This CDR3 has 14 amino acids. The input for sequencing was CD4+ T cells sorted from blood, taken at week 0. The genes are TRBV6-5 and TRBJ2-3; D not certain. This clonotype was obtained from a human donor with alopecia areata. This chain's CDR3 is CASSPRRGGDTQYF. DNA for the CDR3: TGTGCCAGCAGCCCTCGGCGCGGCGGTGATACGCAGTATTTT.